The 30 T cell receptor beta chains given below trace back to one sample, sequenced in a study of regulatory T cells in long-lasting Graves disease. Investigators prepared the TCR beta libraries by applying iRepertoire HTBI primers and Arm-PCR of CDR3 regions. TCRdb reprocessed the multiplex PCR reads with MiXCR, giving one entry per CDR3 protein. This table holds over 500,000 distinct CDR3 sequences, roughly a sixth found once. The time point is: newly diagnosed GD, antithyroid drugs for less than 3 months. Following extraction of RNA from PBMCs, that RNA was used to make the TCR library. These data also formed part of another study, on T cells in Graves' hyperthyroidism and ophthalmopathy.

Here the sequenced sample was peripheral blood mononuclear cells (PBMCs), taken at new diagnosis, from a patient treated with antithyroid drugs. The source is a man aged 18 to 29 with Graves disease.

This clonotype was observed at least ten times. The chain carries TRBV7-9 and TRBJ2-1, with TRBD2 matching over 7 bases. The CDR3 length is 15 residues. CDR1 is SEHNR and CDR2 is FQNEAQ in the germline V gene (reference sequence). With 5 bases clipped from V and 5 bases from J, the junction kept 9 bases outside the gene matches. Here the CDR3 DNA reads TGTGCCAGCAGCCCCGGGCGGGAGTCTCACAATGAGCAGTTCTTC. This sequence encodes CASSPGRESHNEQFF.

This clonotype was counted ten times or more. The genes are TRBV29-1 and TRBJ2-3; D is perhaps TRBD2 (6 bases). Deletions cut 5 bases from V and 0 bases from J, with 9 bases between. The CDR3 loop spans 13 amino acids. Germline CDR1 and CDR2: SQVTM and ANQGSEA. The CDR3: CSVKSGSTDTQYF. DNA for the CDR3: TGCAGCGTTAAAAGCGGGAGCACAGATACGCAGTATTTT.

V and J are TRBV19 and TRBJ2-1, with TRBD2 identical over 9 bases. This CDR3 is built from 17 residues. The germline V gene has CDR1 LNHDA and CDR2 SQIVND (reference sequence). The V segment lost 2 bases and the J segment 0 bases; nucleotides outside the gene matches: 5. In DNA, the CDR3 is TGTGCCAGTAGTATAACCAGCGGGAGGCCCTCCTACAATGAGCAGTTCTTC. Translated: CASSITSGRPSYNEQFF.

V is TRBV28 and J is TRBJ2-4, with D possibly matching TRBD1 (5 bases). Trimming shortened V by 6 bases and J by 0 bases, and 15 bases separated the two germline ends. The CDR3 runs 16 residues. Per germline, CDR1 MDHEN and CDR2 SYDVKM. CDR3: CASSSGHLGAKNIQYF. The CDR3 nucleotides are TGTGCCAGCAGCTCCGGACATCTAGGAGCCAAAAACATTCAGTACTTC.

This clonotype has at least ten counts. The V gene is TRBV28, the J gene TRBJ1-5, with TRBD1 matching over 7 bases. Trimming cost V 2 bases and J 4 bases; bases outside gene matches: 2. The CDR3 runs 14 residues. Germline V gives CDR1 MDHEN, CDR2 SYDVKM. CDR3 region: CASSLRDRNQPQHF. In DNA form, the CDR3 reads TGTGCCAGCAGTTTACGGGACAGAAATCAGCCCCAGCATTTT.

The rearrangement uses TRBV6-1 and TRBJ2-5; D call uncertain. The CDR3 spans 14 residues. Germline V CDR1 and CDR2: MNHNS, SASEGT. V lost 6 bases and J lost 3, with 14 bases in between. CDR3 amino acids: CASSTRRDKETQYF. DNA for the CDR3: TGTGCCAGCAGCACCCGACGTGATAAAGAGACCCAGTACTTC.

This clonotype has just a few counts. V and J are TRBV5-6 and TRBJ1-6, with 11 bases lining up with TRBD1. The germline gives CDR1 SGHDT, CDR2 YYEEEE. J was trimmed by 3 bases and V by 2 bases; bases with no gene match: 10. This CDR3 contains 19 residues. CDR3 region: CASSFSAGQGGYYNSPLHF. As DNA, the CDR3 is TGTGCCAGCAGCTTTTCCGCGGGACAGGGGGGGTACTATAATTCACCCCTCCACTTT.

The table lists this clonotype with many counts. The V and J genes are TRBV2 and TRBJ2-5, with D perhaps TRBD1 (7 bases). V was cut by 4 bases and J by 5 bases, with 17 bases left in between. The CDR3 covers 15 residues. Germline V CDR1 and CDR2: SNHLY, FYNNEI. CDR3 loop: CASSGFGGGAETQYF. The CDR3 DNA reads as TGTGCCAGCAGTGGGTTTGGAGGGGGCGCGGAGACCCAGTACTTC.

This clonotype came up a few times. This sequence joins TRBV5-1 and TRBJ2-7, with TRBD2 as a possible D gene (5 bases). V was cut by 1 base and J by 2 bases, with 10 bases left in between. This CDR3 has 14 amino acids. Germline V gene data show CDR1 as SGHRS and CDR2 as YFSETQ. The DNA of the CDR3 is TGCGCCAGCAGCTTGTGGGGAGCCACCTACGAGCAGTACTTC. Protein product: CASSLWGATYEQYF.

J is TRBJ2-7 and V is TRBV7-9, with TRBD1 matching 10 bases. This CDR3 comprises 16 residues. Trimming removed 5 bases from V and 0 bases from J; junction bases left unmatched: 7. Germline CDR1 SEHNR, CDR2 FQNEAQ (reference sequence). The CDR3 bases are TGTGCCAGCAGCCCCGGGGACAGGGGTTTCTCCTACGAGCAGTACTTC. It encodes CASSPGDRGFSYEQYF.

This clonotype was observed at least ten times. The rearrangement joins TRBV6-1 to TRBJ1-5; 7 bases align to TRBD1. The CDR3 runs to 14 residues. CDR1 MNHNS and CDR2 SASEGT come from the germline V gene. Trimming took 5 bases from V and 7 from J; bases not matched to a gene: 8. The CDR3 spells CASSTDRAGQPQHF. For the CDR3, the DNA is TGTGCCAGCAGTACCGACAGGGCGGGACAGCCCCAGCATTTT.

Here the CDR3 DNA reads TGCGCCAGCAGCTCGAGACTAGCGGGAGCGGCCGGGGAGCTGTTTTTT. It codes for CASSSRLAGAAGELFF. The V and J genes are TRBV5-1 and TRBJ2-2; 12 positions agree with TRBD2. V was clipped by 3 bases and J by 6 bases; unmatched bases: 6. This CDR3 region has 16 residues. Germline CDR1 reads SGHRS; CDR2 reads YFSETQ.

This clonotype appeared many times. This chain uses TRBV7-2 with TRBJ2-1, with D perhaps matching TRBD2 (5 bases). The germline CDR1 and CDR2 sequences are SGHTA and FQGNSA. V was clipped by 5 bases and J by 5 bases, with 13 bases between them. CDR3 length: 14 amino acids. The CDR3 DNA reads TGTGCCAGCAGCCACGGGATCGCGAACAATGAGCAGTTCTTC. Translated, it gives CASSHGIANNEQFF. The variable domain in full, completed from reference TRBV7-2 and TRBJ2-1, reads GAGVSQSPSNKVTEKGKDVELRCDPISGHTALYWYRQSLGQGLEFLIYFQGNSAPDKSGLPSDRFSAERTGGSVSTLTIQRTQQEDSAVYLCASSHGIANNEQFFGPGTRLTVL.

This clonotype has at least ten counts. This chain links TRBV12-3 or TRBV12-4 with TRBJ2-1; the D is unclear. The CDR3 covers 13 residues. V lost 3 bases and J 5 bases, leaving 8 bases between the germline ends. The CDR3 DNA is TGTGCCAGCAGTTTCCGGCTCGACAATGAGCAGTTCTTC. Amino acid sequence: CASSFRLDNEQFF.

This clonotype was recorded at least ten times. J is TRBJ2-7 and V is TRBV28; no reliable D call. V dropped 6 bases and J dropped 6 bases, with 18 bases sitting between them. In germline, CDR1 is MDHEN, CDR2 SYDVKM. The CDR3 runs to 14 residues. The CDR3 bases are TGTGCCAGCAGACCGAACCCCAGGCCTCGCGAGCAGTACTTC. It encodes CASRPNPRPREQYF.

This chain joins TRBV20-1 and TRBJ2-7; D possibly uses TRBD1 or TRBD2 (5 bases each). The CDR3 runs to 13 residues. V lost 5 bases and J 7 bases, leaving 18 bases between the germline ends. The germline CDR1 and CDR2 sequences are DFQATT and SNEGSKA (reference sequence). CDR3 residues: CSASGTPGGEQYF. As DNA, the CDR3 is TGCAGTGCTTCCGGGACCCCAGGTGGTGAGCAGTACTTC.

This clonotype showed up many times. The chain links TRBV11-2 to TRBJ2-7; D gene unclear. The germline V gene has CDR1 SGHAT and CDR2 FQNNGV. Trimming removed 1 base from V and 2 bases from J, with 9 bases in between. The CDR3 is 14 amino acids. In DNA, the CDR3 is TGTGCCAGCAGCTTAGCAGTCAGTCCCTACGAGCAGTACTTC. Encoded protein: CASSLAVSPYEQYF.

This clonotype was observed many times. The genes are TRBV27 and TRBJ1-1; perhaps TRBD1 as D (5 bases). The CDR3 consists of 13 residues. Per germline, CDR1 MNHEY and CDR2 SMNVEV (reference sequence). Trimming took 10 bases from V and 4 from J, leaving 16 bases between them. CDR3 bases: TGTGCCACCCGCGAGGGGCCGGGCACTGAAGCTTTCTTT. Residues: CATREGPGTEAFF.

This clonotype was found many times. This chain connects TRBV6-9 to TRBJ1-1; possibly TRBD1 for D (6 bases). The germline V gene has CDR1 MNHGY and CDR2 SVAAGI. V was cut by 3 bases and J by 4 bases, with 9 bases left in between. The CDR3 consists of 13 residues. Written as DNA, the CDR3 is TGTGCCAGCAGTTACGGCAGGGGCACTGAAGCTTTCTTT. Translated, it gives CASSYGRGTEAFF.

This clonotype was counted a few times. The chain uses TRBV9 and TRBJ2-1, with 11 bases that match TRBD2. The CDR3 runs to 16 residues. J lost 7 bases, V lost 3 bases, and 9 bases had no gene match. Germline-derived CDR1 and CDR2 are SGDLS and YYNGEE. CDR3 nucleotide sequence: TGTGCCAGCAGCGCCCTGGGACTAGCGGTTTGGAATGAGCAGTTCTTC. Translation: CASSALGLAVWNEQFF.

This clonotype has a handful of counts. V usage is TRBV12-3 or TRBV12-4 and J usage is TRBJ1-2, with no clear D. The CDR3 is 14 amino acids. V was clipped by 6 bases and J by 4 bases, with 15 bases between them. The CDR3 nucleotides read TGTGCCAGCAGCCTAGAACGGCTGCGCTATGGCTACACCTTC. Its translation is CASSLERLRYGYTF.

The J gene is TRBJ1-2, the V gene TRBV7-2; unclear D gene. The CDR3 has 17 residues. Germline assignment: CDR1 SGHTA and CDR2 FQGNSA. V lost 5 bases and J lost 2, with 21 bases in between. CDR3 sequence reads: CASSPLGPFTGNYGYTF. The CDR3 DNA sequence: TGTGCCAGCAGCCCCCTAGGTCCTTTTACGGGGAACTATGGCTACACCTTC.

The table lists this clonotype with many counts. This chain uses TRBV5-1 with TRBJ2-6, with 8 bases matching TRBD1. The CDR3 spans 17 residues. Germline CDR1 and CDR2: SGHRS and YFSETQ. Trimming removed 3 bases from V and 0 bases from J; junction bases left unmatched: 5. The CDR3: CASSWDRRYSGANVLTF. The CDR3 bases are TGCGCCAGCAGCTGGGACAGGCGCTACTCTGGGGCCAACGTCCTGACTTTC.

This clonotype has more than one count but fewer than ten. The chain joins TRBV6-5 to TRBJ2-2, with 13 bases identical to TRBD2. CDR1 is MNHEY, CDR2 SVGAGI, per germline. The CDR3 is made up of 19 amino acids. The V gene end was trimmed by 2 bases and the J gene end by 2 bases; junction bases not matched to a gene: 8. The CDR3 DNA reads TGTGCCAGCAGTTACCCGGGACTAGCGGGAAAAAGAAACACCGGGGAGCTGTTTTTT. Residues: CASSYPGLAGKRNTGELFF.

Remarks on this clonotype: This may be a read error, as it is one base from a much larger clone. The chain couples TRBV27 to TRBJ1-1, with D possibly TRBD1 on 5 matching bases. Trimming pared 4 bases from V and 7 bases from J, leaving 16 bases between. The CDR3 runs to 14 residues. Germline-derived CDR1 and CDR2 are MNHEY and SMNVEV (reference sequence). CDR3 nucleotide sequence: TGTGCCAGCAGTTCCAGGGAGTTGGCCATTGAAGCTTTCTTT. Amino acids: CASSSRELAIEAFF.

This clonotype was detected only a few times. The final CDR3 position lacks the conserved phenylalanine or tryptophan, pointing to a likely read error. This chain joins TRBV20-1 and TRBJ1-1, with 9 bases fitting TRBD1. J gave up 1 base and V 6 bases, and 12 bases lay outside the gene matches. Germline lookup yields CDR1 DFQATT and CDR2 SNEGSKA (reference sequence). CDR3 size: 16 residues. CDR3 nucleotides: TGCAGTGCGCCAGGGACAGGGCCCTATCGGAACACTGAAGCTTTCCTT. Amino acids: CSAPGTGPYRNTEAFL.

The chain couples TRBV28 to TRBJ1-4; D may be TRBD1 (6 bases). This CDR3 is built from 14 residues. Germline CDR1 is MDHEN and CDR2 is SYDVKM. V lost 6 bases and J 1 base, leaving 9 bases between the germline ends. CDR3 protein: CASRLQGTNEKLFF. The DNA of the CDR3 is TGTGCCAGCAGACTACAGGGAACTAATGAAAAACTGTTTTTT.

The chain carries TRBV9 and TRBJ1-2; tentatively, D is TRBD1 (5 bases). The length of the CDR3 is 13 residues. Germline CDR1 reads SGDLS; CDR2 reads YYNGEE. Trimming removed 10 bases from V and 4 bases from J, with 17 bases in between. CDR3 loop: CAGAQGPTYGYTF. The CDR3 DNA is TGTGCCGGGGCTCAGGGCCCAACCTATGGCTACACCTTC.

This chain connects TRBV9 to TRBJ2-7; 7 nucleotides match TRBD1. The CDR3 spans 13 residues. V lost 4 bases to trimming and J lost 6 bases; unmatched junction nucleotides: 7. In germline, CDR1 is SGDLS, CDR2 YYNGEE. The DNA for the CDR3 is TGTGCCAGCAGCTCGACAGGGACGGGCGAGCAGTACTTC. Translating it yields CASSSTGTGEQYF.

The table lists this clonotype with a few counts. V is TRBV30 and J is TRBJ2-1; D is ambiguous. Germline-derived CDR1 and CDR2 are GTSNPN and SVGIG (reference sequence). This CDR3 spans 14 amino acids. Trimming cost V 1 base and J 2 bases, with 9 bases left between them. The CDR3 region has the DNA TGTGCCTGGAGTGATGGCGGAGCCTACAATGAGCAGTTCTTC. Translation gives CAWSDGGAYNEQFF.